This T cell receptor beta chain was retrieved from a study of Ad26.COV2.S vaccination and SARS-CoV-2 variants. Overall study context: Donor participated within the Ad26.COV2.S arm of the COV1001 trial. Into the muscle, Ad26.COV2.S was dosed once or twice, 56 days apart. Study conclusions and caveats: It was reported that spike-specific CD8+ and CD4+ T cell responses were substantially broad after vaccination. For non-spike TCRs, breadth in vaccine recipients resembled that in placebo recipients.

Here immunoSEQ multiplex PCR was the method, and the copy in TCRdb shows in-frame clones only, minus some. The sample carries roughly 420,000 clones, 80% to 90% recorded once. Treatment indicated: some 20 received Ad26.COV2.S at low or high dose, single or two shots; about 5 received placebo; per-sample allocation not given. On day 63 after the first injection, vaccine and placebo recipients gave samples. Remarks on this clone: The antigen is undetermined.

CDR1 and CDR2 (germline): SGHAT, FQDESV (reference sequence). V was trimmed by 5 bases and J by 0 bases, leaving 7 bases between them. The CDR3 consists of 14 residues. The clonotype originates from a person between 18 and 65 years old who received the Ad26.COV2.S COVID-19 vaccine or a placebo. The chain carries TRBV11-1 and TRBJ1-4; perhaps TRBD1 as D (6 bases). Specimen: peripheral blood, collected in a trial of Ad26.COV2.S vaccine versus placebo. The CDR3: CASSRTATNEKLFF. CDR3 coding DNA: TGTGCCAGCAGCCGGACAGCAACTAATGAAAAACTGTTTTTT.